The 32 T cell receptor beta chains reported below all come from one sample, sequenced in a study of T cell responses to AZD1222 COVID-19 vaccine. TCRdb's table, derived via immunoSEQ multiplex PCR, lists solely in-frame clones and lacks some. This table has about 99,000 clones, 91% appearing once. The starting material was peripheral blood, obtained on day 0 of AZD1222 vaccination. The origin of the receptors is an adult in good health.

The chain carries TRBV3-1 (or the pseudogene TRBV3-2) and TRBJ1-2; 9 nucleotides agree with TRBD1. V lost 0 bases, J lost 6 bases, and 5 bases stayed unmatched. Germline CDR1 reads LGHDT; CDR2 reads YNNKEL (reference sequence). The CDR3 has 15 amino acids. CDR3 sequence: CASSQEPGQGHGYTF. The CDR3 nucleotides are TGTGCCAGCAGCCAAGAGCCGGGACAGGGACATGGCTACACCTTC.

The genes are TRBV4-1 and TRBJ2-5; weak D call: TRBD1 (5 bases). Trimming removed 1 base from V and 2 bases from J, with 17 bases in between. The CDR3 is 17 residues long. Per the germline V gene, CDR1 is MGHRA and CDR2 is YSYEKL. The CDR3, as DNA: TGCGCCAGCAGCCAAGGGGTAGGGGTAGCAGATCAAGAGACCCAGTACTTC. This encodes CASSQGVGVADQETQYF.

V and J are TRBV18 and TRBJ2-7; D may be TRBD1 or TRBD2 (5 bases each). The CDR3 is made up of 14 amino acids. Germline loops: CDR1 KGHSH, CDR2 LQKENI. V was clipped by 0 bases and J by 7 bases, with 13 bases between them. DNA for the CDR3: TGTGCCAGCTCACCACCGGGACGGGTGTGGGAGCAGTACTTC. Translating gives CASSPPGRVWEQYF.

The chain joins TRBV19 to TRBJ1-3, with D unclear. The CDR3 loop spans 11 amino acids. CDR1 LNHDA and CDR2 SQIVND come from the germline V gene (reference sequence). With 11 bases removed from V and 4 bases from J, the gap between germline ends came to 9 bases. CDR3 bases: TGTGCCGCGCGCCAGGGAAACACCATATATTTT. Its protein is CAARQGNTIYF.

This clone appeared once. Written as DNA, the CDR3 is TGTGCCAGCTGCGGGAGGCCCACCTACGAGCAGTACTTC. Protein: CASCGRPTYEQYF. J is TRBJ2-7 and V is TRBV28, with 8 positions matching TRBD2. This CDR3 is built from 13 residues. After removal of 8 bases from V and 2 bases from J, the junction contained 5 bases not matched to a gene. In germline, CDR1 is MDHEN, CDR2 SYDVKM. Variable domain in full (rest from reference TRBV28 and TRBJ2-7): DVKVTQSSRYLVKRTGEKVFLECVQDMDHENMFWYRQDPGLGLRLIYFSYDVKMKEKGDIPEGYSVSREKKERFSLILESASTNQTSMYLCASCGRPTYEQYFGPGTRLTVT.

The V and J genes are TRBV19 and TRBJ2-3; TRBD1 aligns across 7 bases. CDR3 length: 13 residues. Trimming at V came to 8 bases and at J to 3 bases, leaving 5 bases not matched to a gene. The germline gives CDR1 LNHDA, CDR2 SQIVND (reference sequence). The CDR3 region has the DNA TGTGCCAGTGGCCCGGGACAGACAGATACGCAGTATTTT. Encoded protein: CASGPGQTDTQYF. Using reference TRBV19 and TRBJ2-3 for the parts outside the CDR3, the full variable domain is DGGITQSPKYLFRKEGQNVTLSCEQNLNHDAMYWYRQDPGQGLRLIYYSQIVNDFQKGDIAEGYSVSREKKESFPLTVTSAQKNPTAFYLCASGPGQTDTQYFGPGTRLTVL.

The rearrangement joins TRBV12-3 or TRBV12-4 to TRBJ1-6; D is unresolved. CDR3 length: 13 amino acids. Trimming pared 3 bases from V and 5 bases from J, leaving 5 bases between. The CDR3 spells CASSFEDNSPLHF. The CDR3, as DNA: TGTGCCAGCAGTTTCGAGGATAATTCACCCCTCCACTTT.

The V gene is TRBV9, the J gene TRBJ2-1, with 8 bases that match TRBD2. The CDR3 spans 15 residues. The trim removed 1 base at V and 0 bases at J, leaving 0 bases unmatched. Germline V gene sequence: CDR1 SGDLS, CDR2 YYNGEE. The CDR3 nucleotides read TGTGCCAGCAGCGTAACTAGCGGCTCCTACAATGAGCAGTTCTTC. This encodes CASSVTSGSYNEQFF.

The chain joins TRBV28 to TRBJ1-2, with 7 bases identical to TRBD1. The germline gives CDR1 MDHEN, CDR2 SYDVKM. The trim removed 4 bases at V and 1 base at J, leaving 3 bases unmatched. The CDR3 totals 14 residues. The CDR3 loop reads CASSSGTDNYGYTF. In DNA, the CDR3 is TGTGCCAGCAGTTCGGGGACAGATAACTATGGCTACACCTTC.

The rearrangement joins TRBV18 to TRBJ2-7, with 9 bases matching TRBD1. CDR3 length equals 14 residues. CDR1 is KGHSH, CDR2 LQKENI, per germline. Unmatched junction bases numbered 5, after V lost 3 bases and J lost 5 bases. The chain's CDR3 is CASSPWTGEDEQYF. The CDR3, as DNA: TGTGCCAGCTCACCCTGGACAGGGGAGGACGAGCAGTACTTC.

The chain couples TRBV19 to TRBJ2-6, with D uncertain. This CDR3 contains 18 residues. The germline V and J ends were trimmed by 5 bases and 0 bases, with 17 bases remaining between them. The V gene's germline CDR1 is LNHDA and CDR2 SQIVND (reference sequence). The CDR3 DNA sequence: TGTGCCAGTAGTTCAGGAGCCCAGACTGCCTCTGGGGCCAACGTCCTGACTTTC. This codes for CASSSGAQTASGANVLTF.

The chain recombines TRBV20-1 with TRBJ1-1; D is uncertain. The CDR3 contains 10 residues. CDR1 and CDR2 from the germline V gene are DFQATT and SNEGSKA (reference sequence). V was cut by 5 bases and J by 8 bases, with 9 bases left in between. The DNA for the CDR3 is TGCAGTGCTCAAATACTAGAAGCTTTCTTT. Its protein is CSAQILEAFF.

The CDR3: CASSYRLEQYF. The CDR3 DNA sequence: TGTGCCAGCAGTTATCGATTGGAGCAGTACTTC. This chain links TRBV6-2 or TRBV6-3 with TRBJ2-7; D is undetermined. V lost 3 bases, J lost 7 bases, and 7 bases lay in between. Germline CDR1 is MNHEY and CDR2 is SVGEGT. The CDR3 runs 11 residues.

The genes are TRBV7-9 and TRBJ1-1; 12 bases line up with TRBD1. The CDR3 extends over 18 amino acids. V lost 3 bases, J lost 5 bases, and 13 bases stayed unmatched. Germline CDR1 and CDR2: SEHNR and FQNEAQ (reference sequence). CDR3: CASSLGDRGRRKGTEAFF. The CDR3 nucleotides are TGTGCCAGCAGCTTGGGGGACAGGGGGCGACGGAAGGGGACTGAAGCTTTCTTT.

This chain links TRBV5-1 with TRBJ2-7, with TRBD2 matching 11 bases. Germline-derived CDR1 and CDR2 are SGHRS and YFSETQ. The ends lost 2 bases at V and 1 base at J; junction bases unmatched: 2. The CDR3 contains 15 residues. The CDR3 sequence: CASSFRLAGSYEQYF. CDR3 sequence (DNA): TGCGCCAGCAGCTTCCGACTAGCGGGGTCCTACGAGCAGTACTTC.

CDR3: CASSLFVGLMGYTF. In DNA, the CDR3 is TGTGCCAGCAGCCTTTTTGTGGGTCTAATGGGCTACACCTTC. The chain links TRBV5-4 to TRBJ1-2; no reliable D call. The CDR3 totals 14 residues. V was clipped by 4 bases and J by 8 bases, with 18 bases between them. Germline V gives CDR1 SGHNT, CDR2 YYREEE (reference sequence). Together with reference TRBV5-4 and TRBJ1-2, the CDR3 gives the full variable domain: ETGVTQSPTHLIKTRGQQVTLRCSSQSGHNTVSWYQQALGQGPQFIFQYYREEENGRGNFPPRFSGLQFPNYSSELNVNALELDDSALYLCASSLFVGLMGYTFGSGTRLTVV.

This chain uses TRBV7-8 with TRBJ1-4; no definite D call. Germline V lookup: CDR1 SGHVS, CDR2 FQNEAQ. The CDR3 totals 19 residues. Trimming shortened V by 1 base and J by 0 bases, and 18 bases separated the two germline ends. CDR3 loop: CASSLDPLSLEATNEKLFF. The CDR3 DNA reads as TGTGCCAGCAGCTTAGATCCTTTGAGTCTCGAGGCAACTAATGAAAAACTGTTTTTT.

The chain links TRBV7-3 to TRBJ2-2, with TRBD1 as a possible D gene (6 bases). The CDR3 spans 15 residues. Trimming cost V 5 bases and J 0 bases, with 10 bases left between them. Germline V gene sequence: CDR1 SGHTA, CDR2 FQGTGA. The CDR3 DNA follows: TGTGCCAGCAGCCACACAGGGCCGAACACCGGGGAGCTGTTTTTT. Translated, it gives CASSHTGPNTGELFF.

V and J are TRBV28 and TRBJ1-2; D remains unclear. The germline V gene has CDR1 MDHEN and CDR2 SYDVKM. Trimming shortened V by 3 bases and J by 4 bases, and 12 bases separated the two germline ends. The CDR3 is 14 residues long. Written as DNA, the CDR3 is TGTGCCAGCAGTTTGGTTGGGAGCAGCTATGGCTACACCTTC. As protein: CASSLVGSSYGYTF.

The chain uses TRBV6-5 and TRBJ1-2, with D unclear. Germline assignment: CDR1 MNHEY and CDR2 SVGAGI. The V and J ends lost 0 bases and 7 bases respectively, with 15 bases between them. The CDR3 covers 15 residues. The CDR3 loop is CASSYSEASGRGYTF. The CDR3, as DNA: TGTGCCAGCAGTTACTCGGAGGCTTCGGGTCGTGGCTACACCTTC.

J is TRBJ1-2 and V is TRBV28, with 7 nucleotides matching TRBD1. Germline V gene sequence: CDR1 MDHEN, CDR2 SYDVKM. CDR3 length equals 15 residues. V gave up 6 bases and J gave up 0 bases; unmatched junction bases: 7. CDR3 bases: TGTGCCAGCAGGAGGGGGCGCGGTACTAACTATGGCTACACCTTC. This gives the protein CASRRGRGTNYGYTF.

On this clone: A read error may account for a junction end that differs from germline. The chain's CDR3 is CASSFEGRATATQYF. As DNA, the CDR3 is TGTGCCAGCAGTTTCGAAGGACGGGCGACAGCTACGCAGTATTTT. This chain connects TRBV6-5 to TRBJ2-3; D is possibly TRBD1 (5 bases). Germline values: CDR1 MNHEY, CDR2 SVGAGI. This CDR3 contains 15 residues.

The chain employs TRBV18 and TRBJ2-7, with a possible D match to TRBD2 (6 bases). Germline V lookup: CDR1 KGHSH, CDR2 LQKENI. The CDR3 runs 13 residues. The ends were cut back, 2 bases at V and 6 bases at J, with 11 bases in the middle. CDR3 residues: CASSPESTSEQYF. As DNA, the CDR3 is TGTGCCAGCTCACCAGAGTCGACTAGCGAGCAGTACTTC. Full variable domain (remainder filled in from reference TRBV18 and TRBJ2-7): NAGVMQNPRHLVRRRGQEARLRCSPMKGHSHVYWYRQLPEEGLKFMVYLQKENIIDESGMPKERFSAEFPKEGPSILRIQQVVRGDSAAYFCASSPESTSEQYFGPGTRLTVT.

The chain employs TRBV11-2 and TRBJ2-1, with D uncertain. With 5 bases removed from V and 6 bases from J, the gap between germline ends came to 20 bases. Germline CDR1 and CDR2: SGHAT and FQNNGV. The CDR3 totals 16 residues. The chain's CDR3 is CASSPYRSRGRNEQFF. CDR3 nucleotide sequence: TGTGCCAGCAGCCCATACCGGTCTCGTGGTCGCAATGAGCAGTTCTTC. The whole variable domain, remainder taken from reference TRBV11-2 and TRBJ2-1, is EAGVAQSPRYKIIEKRQSVAFWCNPISGHATLYWYQQILGQGPKLLIQFQNNGVVDDSQLPKDRFSAERLKGVDSTLKIQPAKLEDSAVYLCASSPYRSRGRNEQFFGPGTRLTVL.

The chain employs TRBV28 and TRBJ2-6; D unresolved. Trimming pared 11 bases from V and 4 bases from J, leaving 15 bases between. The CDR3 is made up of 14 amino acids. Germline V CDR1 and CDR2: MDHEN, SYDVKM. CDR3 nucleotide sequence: TGTGCCGGAATAAGGGCCCCCGGGGCCAACGTCCTGACTTTC. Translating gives CAGIRAPGANVLTF.

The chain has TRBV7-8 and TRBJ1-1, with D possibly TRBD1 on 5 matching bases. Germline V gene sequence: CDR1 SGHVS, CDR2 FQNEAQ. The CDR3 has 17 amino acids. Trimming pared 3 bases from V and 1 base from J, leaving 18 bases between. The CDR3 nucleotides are TGTGCCAGCAGCTTCATTGGGTCAGGGACTTGGAACACTGAAGCTTTCTTT. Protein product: CASSFIGSGTWNTEAFF.

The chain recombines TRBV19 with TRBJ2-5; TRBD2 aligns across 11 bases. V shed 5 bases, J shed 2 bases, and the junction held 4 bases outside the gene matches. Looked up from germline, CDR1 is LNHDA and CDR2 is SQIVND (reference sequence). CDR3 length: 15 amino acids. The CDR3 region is CASSVIAGGQETQYF. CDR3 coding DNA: TGTGCCAGTAGTGTAATAGCGGGAGGGCAAGAGACCCAGTACTTC.

The CDR3, as DNA: TGTGCCAGTAGTCGACAGGGGACTGGAAACACCATATATTTT. Encoded protein: CASSRQGTGNTIYF. J is TRBJ1-3 and V is TRBV19; 8 positions agree with TRBD1. The CDR3 is made up of 14 amino acids. J lost 2 bases, V lost 5 bases, and 2 bases had no gene match. Germline V lookup: CDR1 LNHDA, CDR2 SQIVND (reference sequence).

CDR3 coding DNA: TGTGCCAGCAGGCCCGGACAGGGGGTTTACTACGAGCAGTACTTC. Protein product: CASRPGQGVYYEQYF. This rearrangement joins TRBV6-5 to TRBJ2-7; 10 positions agree with TRBD1. The germline gives CDR1 MNHEY, CDR2 SVGAGI. The CDR3 totals 15 residues. Unmatched junction bases numbered 8, after V lost 6 bases and J lost 3 bases.

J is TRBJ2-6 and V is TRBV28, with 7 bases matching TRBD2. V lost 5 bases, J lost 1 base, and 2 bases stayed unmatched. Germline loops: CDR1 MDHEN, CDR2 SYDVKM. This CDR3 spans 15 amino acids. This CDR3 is CASSGRGSGANVLTF. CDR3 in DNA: TGTGCCAGCAGTGGGAGGGGTTCTGGGGCCAACGTCCTGACTTTC.

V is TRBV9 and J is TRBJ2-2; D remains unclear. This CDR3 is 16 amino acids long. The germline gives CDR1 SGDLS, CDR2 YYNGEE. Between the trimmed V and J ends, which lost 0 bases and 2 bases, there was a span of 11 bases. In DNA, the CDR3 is TGTGCCAGCAGCGTAGGACCGGGCCAAAACACCGGGGAGCTGTTTTTT. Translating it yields CASSVGPGQNTGELFF.

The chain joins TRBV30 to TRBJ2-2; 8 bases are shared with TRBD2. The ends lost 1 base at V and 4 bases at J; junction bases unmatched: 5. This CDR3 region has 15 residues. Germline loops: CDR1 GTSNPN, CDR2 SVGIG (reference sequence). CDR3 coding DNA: TGTGCCTGGAGTGGAGGTAGCGGGATCACCGGGGAGCTGTTTTTT. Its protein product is CAWSGGSGITGELFF.